Shown below are 13 T cell receptor beta chains from a single sample sequenced in a study of regulatory T cells in long-lasting Graves disease. Building of the TCR beta libraries involved iRepertoire HTBI primers and Arm-PCR of CDR3 regions. One entry per CDR3 protein results from TCRdb running MiXCR on the multiplex PCR reads. The sample consists of approximately 470,000 distinct CDR3 sequences, under 25% of them appearing once. Time point of the sample: persistent/refractory GD, antithyroid drugs over 5 years with positive TRAb. Extracted RNA from PBMCs served as the source of the TCR library. This sample comprised peripheral blood mononuclear cells (PBMCs), obtained when the disease was refractory, from a patient treated with antithyroid drugs. These receptors were collected from a female donor with Graves disease.

This clonotype was observed once. The DNA of the CDR3 is TGCGCCAGCAGCGGTCTGGTTTCAGATACGCAGTATTTT. The encoded protein is CASSGLVSDTQYF. The chain joins TRBV5-1 to TRBJ2-3, with D unresolved. The CDR3 consists of 13 residues. Germline loops: CDR1 SGHRS, CDR2 YFSETQ. Trimming cost V 4 bases and J 4 bases, with 10 bases left between them.

This clonotype showed up just a few times. The V and J genes are TRBV7-9 and TRBJ2-5; 10 nucleotides align to TRBD1. Per the germline V gene, CDR1 is SEHNR and CDR2 is FQNEAQ (reference sequence). The CDR3 runs to 16 residues. J lost 5 bases, V lost 4 bases, and 10 bases had no gene match. The DNA of the CDR3 is TGTGCCAGCAGCTCGAGGACAGGGGGGTTGTGGGAGACCCAGTACTTC. Its translation is CASSSRTGGLWETQYF.

This clonotype was found many times. The genes are TRBV15 and TRBJ1-2; D gene ambiguous. V lost 0 bases and J 3 bases, leaving 8 bases between the germline ends. CDR3 length equals 14 residues. CDR1 and CDR2 from the germline V gene are LNHNV and YYDKDF (reference sequence). The CDR3 loop reads CATSRDRLHYGYTF. In nucleotides, the CDR3 is TGTGCCACCAGCAGAGATCGGCTCCACTATGGCTACACCTTC.

The J gene is TRBJ2-5, the V gene TRBV29-1; 7 positions agree with TRBD2. Germline V gene lookup returns CDR1 SQVTM and CDR2 ANQGSEA. The CDR3 length is 12 residues. V lost 4 bases and J lost 9; bases outside the gene matches: 8. The CDR3 loop reads CSVVVGGEAQYF. The CDR3 nucleotides are TGCAGCGTTGTTGTGGGAGGGGAGGCCCAGTACTTC.

This clonotype was counted a few times. The CDR3 sequence is CSVELAGGRYEQYF. CDR3 bases: TGCAGCGTTGAATTGGCGGGAGGAAGGTACGAGCAGTACTTC. This rearrangement joins TRBV29-1 to TRBJ2-7, with 8 bases aligning to TRBD2. CDR1 SQVTM and CDR2 ANQGSEA come from the germline V gene. This CDR3 has 14 amino acids. V was clipped by 2 bases and J by 4 bases; unmatched bases: 7.

This clonotype appeared many times. This rearrangement joins TRBV30 to TRBJ1-1; 7 bases match TRBD1. Germline assignment: CDR1 GTSNPN and CDR2 SVGIG (reference sequence). J was trimmed by 1 base and V by 7 bases; bases with no gene match: 12. The CDR3 has 15 residues. The CDR3 DNA reads as TGTGCCTCCACGGGACAGCCTCATAAGAACACTGAAGCTTTCTTT. This translates into CASTGQPHKNTEAFF.

Turning to this clonotype: This may be a read error, as it is one base from a much larger clone. This is likely a read error, given that the CDR3 carries no conserved phenylalanine or tryptophan at its end. V gene TRBV6-1 combines with J gene TRBJ1-2; 7 bases align to TRBD1. Germline CDR1 MNHNS, CDR2 SASEGT. The CDR3 totals 16 residues. Germline trimming cut 1 base from V and 7 bases from J; bases unmatched to any gene: 12. This CDR3 reads CASSEEPAGGLTGYTL. The CDR3 nucleotides read TGTGCCAGCAGTGAAGAACCTGCAGGGGGATTGACTGGCTACACCCTC.

This clonotype was detected ten times or more. The V and J genes are TRBV5-1 and TRBJ2-2; D is undetermined. The CDR3 is 12 amino acids. In germline, CDR1 is SGHRS, CDR2 YFSETQ. Between the trimmed V and J ends, which lost 5 bases and 2 bases, there was a span of 4 bases. The CDR3 is CASSHNTGELFF. The CDR3 DNA reads as TGCGCCAGCAGTCATAACACCGGGGAGCTGTTTTTT.

The sample holds many counts of this clonotype. The V call is TRBV6-1, the J call TRBJ2-5; TRBD2 aligns across 9 bases. J lost 1 base, V lost 0 bases, and 6 bases had no gene match. This CDR3 has 17 residues. Germline V gene sequence: CDR1 MNHNS, CDR2 SASEGT. The CDR3, as DNA: TGTGCCAGCAGTGAAGCTCGCTGGCGGGAGGGCCAAGAGACCCAGTACTTC. Residues: CASSEARWREGQETQYF.

Only a few counts were recorded for this clonotype. This chain uses TRBV24-1 with TRBJ2-2; D might be TRBD2 (6 bases). With 9 bases removed from V and 4 bases from J, the gap between germline ends came to 11 bases. This CDR3 spans 13 amino acids. Germline V lookup: CDR1 KGHDR, CDR2 SFDVKD. The CDR3 DNA follows: TGTGCCACCGCGGGATTTGCCACCGGGGAGCTGTTTTTT. It is translated as CATAGFATGELFF.

The table lists this clonotype with a few counts. The chain uses TRBV13 and TRBJ1-1; the D gene is possibly TRBD1 (5 bases). Trimming pared 4 bases from V and 11 bases from J, leaving 14 bases between. Per germline, CDR1 PRHDT and CDR2 FYEKMQ (reference sequence). The CDR3 consists of 12 residues. This CDR3 reads CASSSGQNEAFF. The CDR3, as DNA: TGTGCCAGCAGCTCCGGACAAAATGAGGCTTTCTTT.

This clonotype was seen many times. The rearrangement uses TRBV7-3 and TRBJ2-2; D remains ambiguous. CDR1 and CDR2 (germline): SGHTA, FQGTGA. The CDR3 runs 15 residues. Trimming removed 6 bases at V and 4 bases at J, with 15 bases between. The CDR3 loop reads CASSRAIRGTGELFF. CDR3 sequence (DNA): TGTGCCAGCAGTCGTGCAATACGAGGCACCGGGGAGCTGTTTTTT.

The V gene is TRBV5-5, the J gene TRBJ1-2; D is undetermined. CDR3 length: 14 residues. Per germline, CDR1 SGHKS and CDR2 YYEKEE (reference sequence). V gave up 0 bases and J gave up 1 base, with 7 bases separating them. CDR3 loop: CASSLEQHNYGYTF. The CDR3, as DNA: TGTGCCAGCAGCTTGGAGCAGCATAACTATGGCTACACCTTC.